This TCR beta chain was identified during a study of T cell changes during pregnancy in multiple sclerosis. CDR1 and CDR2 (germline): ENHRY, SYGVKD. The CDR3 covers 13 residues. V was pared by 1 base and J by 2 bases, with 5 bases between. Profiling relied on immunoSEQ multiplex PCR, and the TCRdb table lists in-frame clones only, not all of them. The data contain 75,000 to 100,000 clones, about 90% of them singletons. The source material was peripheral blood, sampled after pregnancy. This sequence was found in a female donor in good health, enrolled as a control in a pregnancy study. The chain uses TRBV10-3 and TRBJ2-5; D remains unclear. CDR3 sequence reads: CAISEWQQETQYF. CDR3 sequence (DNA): TGTGCCATCAGTGAGTGGCAGCAAGAGACCCAGTACTTC.